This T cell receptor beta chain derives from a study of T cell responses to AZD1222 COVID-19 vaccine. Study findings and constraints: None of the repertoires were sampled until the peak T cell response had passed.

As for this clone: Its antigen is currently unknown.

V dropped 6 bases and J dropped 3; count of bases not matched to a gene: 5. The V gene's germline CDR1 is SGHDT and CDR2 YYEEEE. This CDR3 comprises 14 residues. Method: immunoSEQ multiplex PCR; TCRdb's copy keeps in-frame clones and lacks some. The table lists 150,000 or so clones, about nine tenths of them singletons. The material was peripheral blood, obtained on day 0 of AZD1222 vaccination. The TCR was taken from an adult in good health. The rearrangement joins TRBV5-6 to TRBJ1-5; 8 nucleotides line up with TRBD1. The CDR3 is CASNRGDANQPQHF. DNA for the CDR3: TGTGCCAGCAACAGGGGGGACGCCAATCAGCCCCAGCATTTT.